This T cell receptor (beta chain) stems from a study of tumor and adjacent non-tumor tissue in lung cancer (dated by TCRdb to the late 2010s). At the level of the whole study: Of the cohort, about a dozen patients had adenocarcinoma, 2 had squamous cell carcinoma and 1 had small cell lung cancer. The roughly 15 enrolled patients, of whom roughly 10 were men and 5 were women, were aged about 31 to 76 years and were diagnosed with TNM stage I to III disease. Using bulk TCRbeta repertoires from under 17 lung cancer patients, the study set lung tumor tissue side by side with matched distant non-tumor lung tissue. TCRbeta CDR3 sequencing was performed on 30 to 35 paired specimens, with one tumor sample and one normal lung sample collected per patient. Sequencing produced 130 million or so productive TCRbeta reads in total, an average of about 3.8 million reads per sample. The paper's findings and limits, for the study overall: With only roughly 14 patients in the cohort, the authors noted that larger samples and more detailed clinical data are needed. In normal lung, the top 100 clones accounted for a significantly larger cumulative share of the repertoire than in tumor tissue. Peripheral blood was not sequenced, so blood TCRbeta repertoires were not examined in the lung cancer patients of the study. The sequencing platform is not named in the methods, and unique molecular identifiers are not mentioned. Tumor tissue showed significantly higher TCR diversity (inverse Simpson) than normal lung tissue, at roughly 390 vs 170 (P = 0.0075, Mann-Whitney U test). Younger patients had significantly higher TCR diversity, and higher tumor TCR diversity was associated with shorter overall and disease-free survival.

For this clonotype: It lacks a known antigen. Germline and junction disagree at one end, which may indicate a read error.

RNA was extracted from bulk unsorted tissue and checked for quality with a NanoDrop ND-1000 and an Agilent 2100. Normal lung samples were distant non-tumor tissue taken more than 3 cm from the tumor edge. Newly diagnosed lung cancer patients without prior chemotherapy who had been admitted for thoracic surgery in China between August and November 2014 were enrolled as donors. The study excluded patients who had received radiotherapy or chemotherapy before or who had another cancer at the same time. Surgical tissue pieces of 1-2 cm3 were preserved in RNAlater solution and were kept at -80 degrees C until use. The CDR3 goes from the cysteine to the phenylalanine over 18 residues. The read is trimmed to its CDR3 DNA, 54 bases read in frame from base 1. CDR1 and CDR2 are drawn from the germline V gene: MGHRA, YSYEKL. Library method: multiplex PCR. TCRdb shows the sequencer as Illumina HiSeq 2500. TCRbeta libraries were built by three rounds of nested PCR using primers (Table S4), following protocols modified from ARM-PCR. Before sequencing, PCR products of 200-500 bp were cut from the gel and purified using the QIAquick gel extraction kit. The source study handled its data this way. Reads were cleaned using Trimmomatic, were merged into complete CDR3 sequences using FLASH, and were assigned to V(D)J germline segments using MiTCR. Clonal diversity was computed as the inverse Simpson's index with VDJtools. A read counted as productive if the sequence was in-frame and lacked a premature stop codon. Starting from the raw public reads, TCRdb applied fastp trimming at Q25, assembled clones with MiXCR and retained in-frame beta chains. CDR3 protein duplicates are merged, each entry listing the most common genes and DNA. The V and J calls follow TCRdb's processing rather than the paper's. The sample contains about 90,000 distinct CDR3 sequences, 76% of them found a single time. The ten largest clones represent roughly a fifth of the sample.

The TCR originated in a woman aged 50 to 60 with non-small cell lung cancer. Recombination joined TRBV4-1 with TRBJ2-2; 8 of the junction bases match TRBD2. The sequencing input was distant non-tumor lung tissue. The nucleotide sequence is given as TGCGCCAACAGCCAAGTGGGATGTAGCGGGATATTTGCTGGGGAGCTGTTTTTT. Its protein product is CANSQVGCSGIFAGELFF.